The next 22 T cell receptor beta chains were all read from a single sample in a study of blood T cell repertoires in COVID-19. Profiling relied on immunoSEQ multiplex PCR, and the TCRdb table lists in-frame clones only, not all of them. The sample contains around 200,000 clones, more than 75% of which appear only once. What was sequenced was peripheral blood. All receptors derive from a man aged 60-69 years who had recovered from COVID-19.

The chain uses TRBV20-1 and TRBJ1-1; no clear D. The CDR3 is made up of 10 amino acids. The germline V and J ends were trimmed by 1 base and 6 bases, with 3 bases remaining between them. Germline CDR1 reads DFQATT; CDR2 reads SNEGSKA (reference sequence). CDR3 in amino acids: CSARVAEAFF. The CDR3 DNA is TGCAGTGCTAGAGTAGCTGAAGCTTTCTTT.

This chain connects TRBV2 to TRBJ2-2; 8 nucleotides align to TRBD2. Per the germline V gene, CDR1 is SNHLY and CDR2 is FYNNEI. The junction had 4 bases not matched to a gene; V was cut back by 10 bases and J by 0 bases. The CDR3 contains 14 residues. CDR3 bases: TGTGCCAACGGGGGGGCATCGAACACCGGGGAGCTGTTTTTT. Translation: CANGGASNTGELFF. The full variable domain, completed using reference TRBV2 and TRBJ2-2, is EPEVTQTPSHQVTQMGQEVILRCVPISNHLYFYWYRQILGQKVEFLVSFYNNEISEKSEIFDDQFSVERPDGSNFTLKIRSTKLEDSAMYFCANGGASNTGELFFGEGSRLTVL.

DNA for the CDR3: TGCGCCAGCAGTGATCAACGGACAGGCACACCCCTCCACTTT. This codes for CASSDQRTGTPLHF. The chain has TRBV10-2 and TRBJ1-6, with 7 bases that match TRBD1. With 3 bases clipped from V and 11 bases from J, the junction kept 7 bases outside the gene matches. Germline CDR1 is WSHSY and CDR2 is SAAADI. The CDR3 contains 14 residues.

The CDR3 DNA is TGTGCCAGCTCGGGACACTACACCGGGGAGCTGTTTTTT. It encodes CASSGHYTGELFF. The rearrangement uses TRBV27 and TRBJ2-2; a possible D gene is TRBD1 (6 bases). V was clipped by 8 bases and J by 3 bases, with 10 bases between them. The CDR3 loop spans 13 amino acids. Looked up from germline, CDR1 is MNHEY and CDR2 is SMNVEV (reference sequence).

The rearrangement links TRBV5-8 to TRBJ1-5; 8 bases map to TRBD1. Germline V gene data show CDR1 as SGHTS and CDR2 as YDEGEE. The CDR3 runs to 16 residues. The V gene end was trimmed by 0 bases and the J gene end by 6 bases; junction bases not matched to a gene: 8. The CDR3 loop reads CASSLEGRGQGQPQHF. Here the CDR3 DNA reads TGTGCCAGCAGCTTGGAGGGCAGGGGGCAGGGTCAGCCCCAGCATTTT.

V is TRBV3-1 (or the pseudogene TRBV3-2) and J is TRBJ2-7, with no clear D. V lost 1 base, J lost 1 base, and 8 bases lay in between. From germline, CDR1 is LGHDT and CDR2 YNNKEL (reference sequence). The CDR3 has 14 amino acids. The CDR3 protein is CASSQGTVSYEQYF. The DNA for the CDR3 is TGTGCCAGCAGCCAAGGTACTGTTTCCTACGAGCAGTACTTC.

Concerning this clone itself: One junction end disagrees with the germline gene, perhaps due to a read error. V and J are TRBV7-8 and TRBJ2-2; 10 bases line up with TRBD2. From germline, CDR1 is SGHVS and CDR2 FQNEAQ. The CDR3 length is 14 residues. The CDR3 coding sequence is TGTGCCAGCAGTTTAGCGGGAGGTCACGGGGAGCTGTTTTTT. Its translation is CASSLAGGHGELFF. Full variable domain (remainder filled in from reference TRBV7-8 and TRBJ2-2): GAGVSQSPRYKVAKRGQDVALRCDPISGHVSLFWYQQALGQGPEFLTYFQNEAQLDKSGLPSDRFFAERPEGSVSTLKIQRTQQEDSAVYLCASSLAGGHGELFFGEGSRLTVL.

This clone turned up a few times. The chain joins TRBV2 to TRBJ2-1; possibly TRBD1 for D (8 bases). The V end was cut by 6 bases, the J end by 5 bases, with 17 bases between. Germline V CDR1 and CDR2: SNHLY, FYNNEI. CDR3 length: 15 residues. Written as DNA, the CDR3 is TGTGCCAGCAGGCCCGACAGGGGAGGGGACAATGAGCAGTTCTTC. Protein: CASRPDRGGDNEQFF.

V usage is TRBV28 and J usage is TRBJ2-3; maybe TRBD1 (5 bases). The germline V gene encodes CDR1 MDHEN and CDR2 SYDVKM. There are 16 residues in the CDR3. Trimming pared 5 bases from V and 5 bases from J, leaving 20 bases between. The CDR3 protein is CASSPQFSYTGDTQYF. The CDR3 region has the DNA TGTGCCAGCAGTCCTCAGTTCTCATATACAGGAGATACGCAGTATTTT. Full variable domain (missing parts from reference TRBV28 and TRBJ2-3): DVKVTQSSRYLVKRTGEKVFLECVQDMDHENMFWYRQDPGLGLRLIYFSYDVKMKEKGDIPEGYSVSREKKERFSLILESASTNQTSMYLCASSPQFSYTGDTQYFGPGTRLTVL.

In this sample, this clone turned up once. The rearrangement links TRBV7-9 to TRBJ1-1; D is unclear. Germline lookup yields CDR1 SEHNR and CDR2 FQNEAQ (reference sequence). The CDR3 runs 13 residues. The germline V and J ends were trimmed by 0 bases and 5 bases, with 7 bases remaining between them. The CDR3 DNA is TGTGCCAGCAGCTTAGCGATACGGACTGAAGCTTTCTTT. Protein product: CASSLAIRTEAFF.

V usage is TRBV6-5 and J usage is TRBJ2-1; D is perhaps TRBD2 (5 bases). This CDR3 comprises 14 residues. Trimming left V 1 base short and J 7 bases short, with 11 bases between. Germline CDR1 and CDR2: MNHEY and SVGAGI. CDR3 DNA sequence: TGTGCCAGCAGTTACTACGGGGATAGTAATGAGCAGTTCTTC. Protein: CASSYYGDSNEQFF.

This clone was detected once. The V gene is TRBV3-1 (or the pseudogene TRBV3-2), the J gene TRBJ2-1; the match to TRBD1 covers 11 bases. Germline V gene sequence: CDR1 LGHDT, CDR2 YNNKEL (reference sequence). CDR3 length equals 15 residues. V shed 2 bases, J shed 8 bases, and the junction held 5 bases outside the gene matches. DNA of the CDR3: TGTGCCAGCAGCCAAAGGACAGGGGGCGTCGATGAGCAGTTCTTC. Translated, it gives CASSQRTGGVDEQFF.

This chain links TRBV5-4 with TRBJ2-4; TRBD1 agrees at 8 bases. This CDR3 is built from 14 residues. Germline CDR1 SGHNT, CDR2 YYREEE (reference sequence). V was clipped by 4 bases and J by 7 bases; unmatched bases: 7. CDR3 coding DNA: TGTGCCAGCAGCCTGGGGAACAGGGGGAACATTCAGTACTTC. This translates into CASSLGNRGNIQYF.

The rearrangement uses TRBV6-6 and TRBJ2-1; D is possibly TRBD1 (6 bases). CDR1 is MNHNY and CDR2 is SVGAGI in the germline V gene (reference sequence). V lost 10 bases and J 1 base, leaving 14 bases between the germline ends. The CDR3 is 14 amino acids. The CDR3: CAMSDRRSYNEQFF. DNA for the CDR3: TGTGCCATGTCGGACAGACGTTCCTACAATGAGCAGTTCTTC.

This chain connects TRBV29-1 to TRBJ2-7, with 10 bases fitting TRBD2. CDR3 size: 13 residues. V was clipped by 7 bases and J by 9 bases; unmatched bases: 12. Germline-derived CDR1 and CDR2 are SQVTM and ANQGSEA. CDR3 coding DNA: TGCAGCGGGCGAGCAGCGGGGGGGTCGGTGCAGTACTTC. It specifies CSGRAAGGSVQYF.

V and J are TRBV5-1 and TRBJ1-5; weak D call: TRBD1 (5 bases). Germline CDR1 and CDR2: SGHRS and YFSETQ. The CDR3 runs to 14 residues. Deletions cut 1 base from V and 3 bases from J, with 8 bases between. CDR3: CASSLQGLNQPQHF. CDR3 sequence (DNA): TGCGCCAGCAGCTTGCAGGGACTCAATCAGCCCCAGCATTTT.

This rearrangement joins TRBV11-3 to TRBJ2-2; 8 bases match TRBD2. Losses at the gene ends were 8 bases for V and 6 bases for J; bases not matched to a gene: 8. The CDR3 runs to 14 residues. Germline V lookup: CDR1 SGHNT, CDR2 YENEEA. The CDR3, as DNA: TGTGCCAGCGGCCCAGCGGGAGCATCCGGGGAGCTGTTTTTT. This translates into CASGPAGASGELFF. Variable domain in full (rest from reference TRBV11-3 and TRBJ2-2): EAGVVQSPRYKIIEKKQPVAFWCNPISGHNTLYWYLQNLGQGPELLIRYENEEAVDDSQLPKDRFSAERLKGVDSTLKIQPAELGDSAVYLCASGPAGASGELFFGEGSRLTVL.

This clone was observed once. V usage is TRBV9 and J usage is TRBJ2-5; 7 bases map to TRBD1. V shed 3 bases and J 0 bases; nucleotides not matched to a gene: 8. The V gene's germline CDR1 is SGDLS and CDR2 YYNGEE. The CDR3 length is 16 residues. The CDR3 sequence: CASSAWDRSYQETQYF. The CDR3 nucleotides read TGTGCCAGCAGCGCCTGGGACAGATCGTACCAAGAGACCCAGTACTTC.

V usage is TRBV7-6 and J usage is TRBJ2-3; 8 bases are a match to TRBD1. J gave up 4 bases and V 2 bases, and 5 bases lay outside the gene matches. This CDR3 has 15 residues. Germline lookup yields CDR1 SGHVS and CDR2 FNYEAQ. The CDR3 nucleotides read TGTGCCAGCAGCTTACAGGGGGCGACTGCAGATACGCAGTATTTT. Its translation is CASSLQGATADTQYF.

V gene TRBV24-1 combines with J gene TRBJ1-1; perhaps TRBD1 as D (5 bases). V was trimmed by 1 base and J by 11 bases, leaving 10 bases between them. This CDR3 comprises 12 residues. Germline CDR1 reads KGHDR; CDR2 reads SFDVKD. The CDR3 DNA reads as TGTGCCACCAGTGATTTTCAGGGAGGTGCTTTCTTT. The encoded protein is CATSDFQGGAFF.

V is TRBV20-1 and J is TRBJ1-2; D not certain. The CDR3 extends over 13 amino acids. With 3 bases removed from V and 5 bases from J, the gap between germline ends came to 13 bases. In germline, CDR1 is DFQATT, CDR2 SNEGSKA (reference sequence). Here the CDR3 reads CSASDTNRYGYTF. CDR3 DNA sequence: TGCAGTGCTAGTGACACCAATCGGTATGGCTACACCTTC.

This clone appeared a single time. The chain couples TRBV7-9 to TRBJ2-3; 14 nucleotides match TRBD2. Germline-derived CDR1 and CDR2 are SEHNR and FQNEAQ (reference sequence). V shed 4 bases and J 4 bases; nucleotides not matched to a gene: 1. The CDR3 has 15 amino acids. In DNA form, the CDR3 reads TGTGCCAGCAGCTCGGGACTAGCGGGAGCAGATACGCAGTATTTT. Translating it yields CASSSGLAGADTQYF.